This T cell receptor (beta chain) was obtained from a study of cytomegalovirus exposure and HLA in healthy donors. Findings and caveats of the study: Later, an analysis showed that TCR beta chains associated with HLA were more clonally expanded than others that were equally common.

Each donor's status was that of a healthy bone marrow donor. PCR amplification relied on 60 Vbeta primers (plus 13 Jbeta primers). The table came from immunoSEQ multiplex PCR; TCRdb's copy has only in-frame clones and leaves some out. The table includes 35,000 to 50,000 clones, about 70% detected once. A remark on this clone: Its matching antigen is unknown.

CDR3 length equals 15 residues. The V end was cut by 2 bases, the J end by 0 bases, with 10 bases between. Germline CDR1 SGHAT, CDR2 FQNNGV. The chain is built from TRBV11-2 and TRBJ1-2; D gene uncertain. The receptor's source is a middle-aged man in good health and CMV-seronegative. The specimen sequenced was PBMCs. The CDR3: CASSLTALANYGYTF. DNA for the CDR3: TGTGCCAGCAGCTTAACAGCACTCGCTAACTATGGCTACACCTTC.